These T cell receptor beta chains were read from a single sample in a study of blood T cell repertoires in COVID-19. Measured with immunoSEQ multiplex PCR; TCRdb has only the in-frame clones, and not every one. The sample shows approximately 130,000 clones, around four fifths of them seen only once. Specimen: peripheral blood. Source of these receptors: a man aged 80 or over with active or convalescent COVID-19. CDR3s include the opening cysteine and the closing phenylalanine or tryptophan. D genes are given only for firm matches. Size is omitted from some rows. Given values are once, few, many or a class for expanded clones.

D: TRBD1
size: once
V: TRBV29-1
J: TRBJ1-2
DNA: TGCAGCGTTCTGACAGGGGGTGGCTACACCTTC
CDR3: CSVLTGGGYTF

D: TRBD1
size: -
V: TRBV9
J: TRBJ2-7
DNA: TGTGCCAGCAGCGTAGGACAGGGACCATCCTACGAGCAGTACTTC
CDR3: CASSVGQGPSYEQYF

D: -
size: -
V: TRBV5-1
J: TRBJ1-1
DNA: TGCGCCAGCAGCTTGTGGACTAAGAACACTGAAGCTTTCTTT
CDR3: CASSLWTKNTEAFF

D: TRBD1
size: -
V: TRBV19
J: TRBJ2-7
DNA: TGTGCCAGTAGTAAGGGACAGTCCTCCTACGAGCAGTACTTC
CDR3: CASSKGQSSYEQYF

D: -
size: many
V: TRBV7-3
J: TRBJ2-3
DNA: TGTGCCAGCAGCGCCGGCGGGGACACAGATACGCAGTATTTT
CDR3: CASSAGGDTDTQYF

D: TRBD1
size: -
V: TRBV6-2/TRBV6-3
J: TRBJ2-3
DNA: TGTGCCAGCAGCTCTAAACTCGGACAGGGAAGCACAGATACGCAGTATTTT
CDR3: CASSSKLGQGSTDTQYF

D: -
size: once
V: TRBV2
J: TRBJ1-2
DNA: TGTGCCAGCAGTGAAGGGGGCTCGACAGTGAACTATGGCTACACCTTC
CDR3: CASSEGGSTVNYGYTF

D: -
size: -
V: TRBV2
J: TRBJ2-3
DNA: TGTGCCAGCATAGGACAGATAAGCACAGATACGCAGTATTTT
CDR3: CASIGQISTDTQYF

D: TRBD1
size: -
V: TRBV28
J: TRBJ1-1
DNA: TGTGCCAGCAGTACCCCTCGACAGGGAAGCACTGAAGCTTTCTTT
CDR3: CASSTPRQGSTEAFF

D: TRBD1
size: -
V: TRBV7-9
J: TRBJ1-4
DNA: TGTGCCAGCAGCACGGGACAGACTCCAACTAATGAAAAACTGTTTTTT
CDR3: CASSTGQTPTNEKLFF

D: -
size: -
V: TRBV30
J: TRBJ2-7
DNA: TGTGCCTGGAGTAGACAGAGCTACGAGCAGTACTTC
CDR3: CAWSRQSYEQYF

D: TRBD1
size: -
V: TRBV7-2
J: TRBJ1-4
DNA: TGTGCCAGCAGCTTTCCTACCGGGACAGGGCTTATTACTAATGAAAAACTGTTTTTT
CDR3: CASSFPTGTGLITNEKLFF

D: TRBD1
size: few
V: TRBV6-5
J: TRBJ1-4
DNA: TGTGCCAGCAGTTACTCGATGACAGGGAGTGAAAAACTGTTTTTT
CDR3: CASSYSMTGSEKLFF

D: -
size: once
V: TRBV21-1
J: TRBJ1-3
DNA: TGTGCCAGCAGCAACCCCCCCTCATGGCTCGGAAACACCATATATTTT
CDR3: CASSNPPSWLGNTIYF

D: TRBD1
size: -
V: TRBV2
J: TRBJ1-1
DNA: TGTGCCAGCAGTGAAACAGGGGGTACTGAAGCTTTCTTT
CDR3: CASSETGGTEAFF

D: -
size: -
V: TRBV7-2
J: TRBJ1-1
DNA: TGTGCCAGCAGCTCACAGCTGAACACTGAAGCTTTCTTT
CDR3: CASSSQLNTEAFF

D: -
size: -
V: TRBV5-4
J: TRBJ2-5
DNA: TGTGCCAGCAGCTCCCAGGACCAAGAGACCCAGTACTTC
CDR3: CASSSQDQETQYF

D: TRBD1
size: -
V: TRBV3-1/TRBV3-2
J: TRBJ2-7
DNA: TGTGCCAGCAGTCTAACGGGACAGGGGCCCCACGAGCAGTACTTC
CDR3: CASSLTGQGPHEQYF

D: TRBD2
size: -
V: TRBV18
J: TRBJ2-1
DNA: TGTGCCAGCTCACACCCGGGACTAGCACAGAACAATGAGCAGTTCTTC
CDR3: CASSHPGLAQNNEQFF

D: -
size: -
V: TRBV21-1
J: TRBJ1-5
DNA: TGTGCCAGCAGCAAAGCGGAAGAGGATTATAGCAATCAGCCCCAGCATTTT
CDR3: CASSKAEEDYSNQPQHF